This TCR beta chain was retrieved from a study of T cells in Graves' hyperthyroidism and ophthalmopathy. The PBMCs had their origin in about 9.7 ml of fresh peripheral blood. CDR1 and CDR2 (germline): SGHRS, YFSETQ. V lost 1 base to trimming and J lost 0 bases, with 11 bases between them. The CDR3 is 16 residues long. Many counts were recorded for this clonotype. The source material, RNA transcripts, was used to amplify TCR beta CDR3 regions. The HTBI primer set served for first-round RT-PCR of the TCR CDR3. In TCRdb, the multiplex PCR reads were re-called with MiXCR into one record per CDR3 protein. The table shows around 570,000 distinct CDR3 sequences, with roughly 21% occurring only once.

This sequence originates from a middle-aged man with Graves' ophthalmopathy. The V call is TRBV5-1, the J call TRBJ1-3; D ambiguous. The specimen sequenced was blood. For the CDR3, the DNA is TGCGCCAGCAGCTTGACGATGGTAGGCTCTGGAAACACCATATATTTT. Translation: CASSLTMVGSGNTIYF.